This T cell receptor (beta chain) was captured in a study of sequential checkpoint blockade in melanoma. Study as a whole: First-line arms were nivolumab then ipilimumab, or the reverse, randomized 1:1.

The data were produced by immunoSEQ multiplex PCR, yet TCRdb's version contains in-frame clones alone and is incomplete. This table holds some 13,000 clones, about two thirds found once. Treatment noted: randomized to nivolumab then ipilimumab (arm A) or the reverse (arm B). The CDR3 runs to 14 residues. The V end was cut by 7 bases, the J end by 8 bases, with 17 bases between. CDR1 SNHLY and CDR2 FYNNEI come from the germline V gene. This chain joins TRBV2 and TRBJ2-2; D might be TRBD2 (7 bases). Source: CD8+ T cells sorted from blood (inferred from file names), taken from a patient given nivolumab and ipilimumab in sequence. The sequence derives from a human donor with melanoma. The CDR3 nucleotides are TGTGCCAGCACCTTAGGGGGGGCATCGGGGGAGCTGTTTTTT. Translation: CASTLGGASGELFF.